The 8 T cell receptor beta chains in this list originate from one sample, sequenced in a study of T cell repertoires in cytomegalovirus infection. TCRdb used MiXCR to reprocess the reads, holding one entry per CDR3 protein. The data show around 280,000 distinct CDR3 sequences, 9.6% seen once. The sample taken for sequencing was PBMCs. These receptor sequences come from a human donor in good health (CMV status not recorded). Some clones in this sample may be carry-over from other donors' samples.

This clonotype was counted only a few times. V and J are TRBV18 and TRBJ1-1; D gene ambiguous. From germline, CDR1 is KGHSH and CDR2 LQKENI. Trimming removed 6 bases from V and 1 base from J, with 9 bases in between. The CDR3 runs to 13 residues. The CDR3 is CASSREQNTEAFF. The CDR3 region has the DNA TGTGCCAGCTCTAGGGAACAGAACACTGAAGCTTTCTTT. The full variable domain, rest sourced from reference TRBV18 and TRBJ1-1, is NAGVMQNPRHLVRRRGQEARLRCSPMKGHSHVYWYRQLPEEGLKFMVYLQKENIIDESGMPKERFSAEFPKEGPSILRIQQVVRGDSAAYFCASSREQNTEAFFGQGTRLTVV.

This clonotype was recorded a few times. This sequence joins TRBV20-1 and TRBJ2-7; 9 bases are shared with TRBD1. The germline V gene has CDR1 DFQATT and CDR2 SNEGSKA (reference sequence). Unmatched junction bases numbered 4, after V lost 3 bases and J lost 1 base. The CDR3 is 14 amino acids. The CDR3 DNA reads TGCAGTGCTAGTCCGGGACAGGGATCCTACGAGCAGTACTTC. Amino acids: CSASPGQGSYEQYF.

This clonotype has just a few counts. The chain couples TRBV19 to TRBJ2-3; D gene uncertain. This CDR3 has 14 amino acids. Looked up from germline, CDR1 is LNHDA and CDR2 is SQIVND (reference sequence). V lost 3 bases to trimming and J lost 1 base, with 8 bases between them. CDR3 loop: CASSILTRTDTQYF. The CDR3 DNA reads as TGTGCCAGTAGTATTCTGACACGCACAGATACGCAGTATTTT.

This clonotype showed up just a few times. This sequence joins TRBV11-1 and TRBJ2-1; D could derive from TRBD1 or TRBD2 (5 bases each). The CDR3 contains 15 residues. Germline assignment: CDR1 SGHAT and CDR2 FQDESV (reference sequence). V was cut by 7 bases and J by 0 bases, with 13 bases left in between. The CDR3 here is CASMWGTASYNEQFF. The CDR3 coding sequence is TGTGCCAGCATGTGGGGGACGGCCTCCTACAATGAGCAGTTCTTC.

This clonotype was detected ten times or more. The J gene is TRBJ1-1, the V gene TRBV29-1, with TRBD1 matching 9 bases. Per germline, CDR1 SQVTM and CDR2 ANQGSEA. V trimming: 4 bases; J trimming: 5 bases; junction bases outside the gene matches: 23. This CDR3 region has 19 residues. In DNA form, the CDR3 reads TGCAGCGTTGTAATTTTTTTGGGACAGGGAAGGGGTCAGGGAACTGAAGCTTTCTTT. Its translation is CSVVIFLGQGRGQGTEAFF.

Worth noting for this clonotype: A much bigger clone sits one base away, suggesting this may be a read error. The V gene is TRBV12-3 or TRBV12-4, the J gene TRBJ2-1; D not certain. Trimming shortened V by 5 bases and J by 4 bases, and 9 bases separated the two germline ends. This CDR3 has 13 amino acids. Here the CDR3 DNA reads TGTGCCAGCAGTAGTATAGGATACAATGAGCAGTTCTTC. Translated: CASSSIGYNEQFF.

This clonotype was picked up many times. The rearrangement links TRBV12-3 or TRBV12-4 to TRBJ2-1; TRBD2 aligns across 10 bases. The V gene end was trimmed by 2 bases and the J gene end by 15 bases; junction bases not matched to a gene: 4. The CDR3 totals 12 residues. CDR3 sequence: CASSLIGTSAFF. The CDR3 DNA is TGTGCCAGCAGTTTAATTGGGACTAGCGCGTTCTTC.

The chain links TRBV12-5 to TRBJ2-2; 7 nucleotides line up with TRBD1. The germline CDR1 and CDR2 sequences are LGHNT and FRNRAP. The CDR3 length is 16 residues. The V and J ends lost 3 bases and 6 bases, in that order; junction bases with no gene match: 10. The DNA of the CDR3 is TGTGCTAGTGGTTTCGAGACAGGGATCAATGCCGGGGAGCTGTTTTTT. This translates into CASGFETGINAGELFF.